This TCR beta chain appears in the sequencing data of a study of blood T cell repertoires in COVID-19. Study information: T cells, B-cell-depleted T cells, or PBMCs provided the cDNA or gDNA that served as material.

The CDR3 is 14 residues long. The V end lost 11 bases, the J end lost 0 bases, and 13 bases lay between the germline ends. Germline CDR1 reads SGHTA; CDR2 reads FQGNSA. Sequencing used immunoSEQ multiplex PCR; TCRdb keeps in-frame clones, though not all of them. The repertoire holds around 25,000 clones, with roughly four fifths as singletons. This receptor was obtained from a man between 70 and 80 years old with acute or convalescent COVID-19. Sample: peripheral blood. This chain connects TRBV7-2 to TRBJ2-2, with TRBD2 as a possible D gene (5 bases). CDR3 region: CALAPQANTGELFF. For the CDR3, the DNA is TGTGCCCTAGCACCCCAGGCGAACACCGGGGAGCTGTTTTTT.